This entry lists 5 T cell receptor beta chains sequenced from one sample in a study of T cells after yellow fever vaccination. TCRdb independently ran MiXCR on the 5' RACE reads; one entry per CDR3 protein. This sample has 250,000 or so distinct CDR3 sequences, with more than 3.5% found just once. Sequenced here: PBMCs, sampled 15 days after the yellow fever booster vaccination. These receptors all come from a man between 18 and 35 years old who received the YFV17D yellow fever vaccine.

There are many counts of this clonotype. The gene calls are TRBV5-1 and TRBJ1-1; 8 nucleotides agree with TRBD1. Germline CDR1 SGHRS, CDR2 YFSETQ. There are 15 residues in the CDR3. V lost 0 bases and J lost 5; bases outside the gene matches: 6. The CDR3 sequence is CASSLVGQGGTEAFF. The CDR3 DNA sequence: TGCGCCAGCAGCTTGGTAGGACAGGGCGGAACTGAAGCTTTCTTT.

This clonotype turned up a few times. This chain uses TRBV19 with TRBJ1-6; D is undetermined. Between the trimmed V and J ends, which lost 4 bases and 7 bases, there was a span of 17 bases. CDR1 and CDR2 from the germline V gene are LNHDA and SQIVND (reference sequence). The CDR3 is made up of 16 amino acids. The CDR3 DNA reads as TGTGCCAGTAGTACGACTCCGGTCTTCACCAATTCACCCCTCCACTTT. Protein product: CASSTTPVFTNSPLHF.

There are many counts of this clonotype. The chain combines TRBV7-2 with TRBJ1-6; D gene ambiguous. Trimming left V 0 bases short and J 10 bases short, with 16 bases between. In germline, CDR1 is SGHTA, CDR2 FQGNSA. The CDR3 consists of 16 residues. The CDR3 loop reads CASSLAFGRIWSPLHF. CDR3 in DNA: TGTGCCAGCAGCTTAGCCTTTGGAAGGATCTGGTCACCCCTCCACTTT. Drawing the rest from reference TRBV7-2 and TRBJ1-6, the complete variable domain is GAGVSQSPSNKVTEKGKDVELRCDPISGHTALYWYRQSLGQGLEFLIYFQGNSAPDKSGLPSDRFSAERTGGSVSTLTIQRTQQEDSAVYLCASSLAFGRIWSPLHFGNGTRLTVT.

Regarding this clonotype: Possible read error: a much larger clone is one base away. The genes are TRBV6-2 or TRBV6-3 and TRBJ1-2; possible D gene TRBD1, 6 bases. Per germline, CDR1 MNHEY and CDR2 SVGEGT. This CDR3 contains 15 residues. CDR3 sequence reads: CASSSWTASNSGYTF. As DNA, the CDR3 is TGTGCCAGCAGTTCCTGGACAGCTTCTAACTCTGGCTACACCTTC.

The table lists this clonotype with many counts. The V gene is TRBV5-1, the J gene TRBJ1-1, with D possibly matching TRBD1 (5 bases). Trimming stripped 1 base from V and 5 bases from J, with 15 bases between. CDR1 is SGHRS, CDR2 YFSETQ, per germline. The CDR3 loop spans 15 amino acids. The CDR3 reads CASSLRDGTWTEAFF. CDR3 coding DNA: TGCGCCAGCAGCTTGCGGGACGGGACGTGGACTGAAGCTTTCTTT.